This TCR beta chain is from a study of response to subunit inactivated influenza vaccine. Overall study results and limits: The authors proposed limited new T cell recruitment per seasonal influenza vaccination.

Details on this clonotype: Its antigen is currently unknown.

MiXCR, run by TCRdb on the RT-PCR reads, gives a single entry per CDR3 protein. This repertoire shows approximately 520,000 distinct CDR3 sequences, around 25% found once; its top ten account for 1.5% to 2%. This CDR3 region has 14 residues. Germline V lookup: CDR1 MDHEN, CDR2 SYDVKM. The germline V and J ends were trimmed by 5 bases and 0 bases, with 11 bases remaining between them. The source was CD4+ T cells sorted from PBMCs, collected roughly 5 days after vaccination. The chain combines TRBV28 with TRBJ2-7; D remains unclear. The receptor was derived from a man aged 50-59 years who received an inactivated influenza vaccine. CDR3 in DNA: TGTGCCAGCAGTCCCGACACGTTCTCCTACGAGCAGTACTTC. Encoded protein: CASSPDTFSYEQYF.